Sequencing of this T cell receptor (beta chain) was carried out in a study of T cells after yellow fever vaccination. Study-level background: It was SMART-Seq v4 Ultra Low Input that prepared the fractions with low cell numbers. Study-wide results and limits: Booster samples showed a return of most primary-vaccination clones (around 95% CD4, 88% CD8). Contamination by abundant bulk-population clonotypes could be present in FACS-sorted repertoires.

Template switching by 5'RACE produced TCR cDNA, adding a universal primer site and UMIs. TCRdb ran MiXCR on the 5' RACE reads and lists one entry per CDR3 protein. This sample carries under 700,000 distinct CDR3 sequences, around 17% of them seen once, and the ten largest clones take 17%. The CDR3 contains 15 residues. V lost 7 bases and J 5 bases, leaving 19 bases between the germline ends. CDR1 is LNHDA and CDR2 is SQIVND in the germline V gene (reference sequence). This clonotype has at least ten counts. Its specificity is unknown. The chain links TRBV19 to TRBJ2-3; TRBD1 might be the D (5 bases). The input for sequencing was PBMCs, taken 5 to 6 days after the first yellow fever vaccination. The receptor was derived from a man between 18 and 29 years old who received the YFV17D yellow fever vaccine. The CDR3 DNA reads as TGTGCCAGTACTCCCTGGGGCAGGGTGGTAGATACGCAGTATTTT. Protein: CASTPWGRVVDTQYF.